Presented here are 24 T cell receptor beta chains from one specimen sequenced in a study of T cells in Graves' hyperthyroidism and ophthalmopathy. Regions amplified from RNA transcripts were the TCR beta CDR3 regions. A set of HTBI primers served as the primers for a first-round RT-PCR of the TCR CDR3. TCRdb re-called the multiplex PCR reads with MiXCR, one entry per CDR3 protein. The repertoire holds around 620,000 distinct CDR3 sequences, about 14% seen once, with around 7% in the top ten. The sample was blood. All receptors come from a woman under 30 with Graves' ophthalmopathy.

The rearrangement joins TRBV7-9 to TRBJ1-4; D remains unclear. This CDR3 has 12 amino acids. Germline assignment: CDR1 SEHNR and CDR2 FQNEAQ (reference sequence). The ends were cut back, 0 bases at V and 8 bases at J, with 4 bases in the middle. CDR3 sequence reads: CASSLASEKLFF. The CDR3 nucleotides are TGTGCCAGCAGCTTAGCTTCAGAAAAACTGTTTTTT.

This clonotype was observed a handful of times. The chain links TRBV3-1 to TRBJ2-7; D is uncertain. The CDR3 has 14 residues. Germline lookup yields CDR1 LGHDT and CDR2 YNNKEL (reference sequence). The V and J ends lost 3 bases and 2 bases respectively, with 11 bases between them. The CDR3 sequence: CASSQGSGPYEQYF. CDR3 nucleotides: TGTGCCAGCAGCCAGGGGTCAGGACCCTACGAGCAGTACTTC.

Only a few counts were recorded for this clonotype. The chain employs TRBV20-1 and TRBJ2-2; D might be TRBD2 (5 bases). Trimming shortened V by 5 bases and J by 0 bases, and 13 bases separated the two germline ends. There are 15 residues in the CDR3. Germline values: CDR1 DFQATT, CDR2 SNEGSKA (reference sequence). The CDR3: CSALLGYSNTGELFF. The CDR3 DNA is TGCAGTGCTTTACTAGGTTACTCGAACACCGGGGAGCTGTTTTTT.

V and J are TRBV6-1 and TRBJ2-2, with D uncertain. This CDR3 has 14 residues. From germline, CDR1 is MNHNS and CDR2 SASEGT. The ends were cut back, 6 bases at V and 8 bases at J, with 16 bases in the middle. CDR3 in DNA: TGTGCCAGCAGCTTCGGTGGAGTATTTGGGGAGCTGTTTTTT. This codes for CASSFGGVFGELFF.

The chain joins TRBV9 to TRBJ2-7; 7 bases are a match to TRBD2. Per the germline V gene, CDR1 is SGDLS and CDR2 is YYNGEE. The CDR3 has 14 amino acids. Unmatched junction bases numbered 3, after V lost 0 bases and J lost 3 bases. The CDR3 DNA reads TGTGCCAGCAGCGTAGAGAGCGGGGTCTACGAGCAGTACTTC. Residues: CASSVESGVYEQYF.

This clonotype has a handful of counts. The chain joins TRBV5-1 to TRBJ2-3, with 9 bases fitting TRBD2. V was clipped by 0 bases and J by 3 bases; unmatched bases: 8. The CDR3 contains 17 residues. Germline assignment: CDR1 SGHRS and CDR2 YFSETQ. The CDR3 DNA follows: TGCGCCAGCAGCTTGGGCGGGGGGGCGCCAAGTACAGATACGCAGTATTTT. Residues: CASSLGGGAPSTDTQYF.

The V call is TRBV24-1, the J call TRBJ2-1, with 12 nucleotides matching TRBD2. The CDR3 contains 16 residues. After removal of 5 bases from V and 1 base from J, the junction contained 2 bases not matched to a gene. Germline values: CDR1 KGHDR, CDR2 SFDVKD. In nucleotides, the CDR3 is TGTGCCACCAGTGGGACTAGCGGGATTTCCTACAATGAGCAGTTCTTC. Translating gives CATSGTSGISYNEQFF.

There are many counts of this clonotype. This chain links TRBV9 with TRBJ1-1; a weak D match, TRBD1 (6 bases). The V end was cut by 3 bases, the J end by 12 bases, with 21 bases between. The CDR3 is made up of 14 amino acids. The germline gives CDR1 SGDLS, CDR2 YYNGEE. The CDR3 sequence: CASSEGGLIESTFF. The DNA for the CDR3 is TGTGCCAGCAGCGAGGGGGGGCTGATAGAGTCGACTTTCTTT.

The chain joins TRBV11-2 to TRBJ2-7, with TRBD1 matching over 9 bases. The CDR3 is 17 amino acids. V shed 5 bases and J 2 bases; nucleotides not matched to a gene: 13. Germline V CDR1 and CDR2: SGHAT, FQNNGV. As DNA, the CDR3 is TGTGCCAGCAGCCTACACGGACCGGGACAGGGAACCTACGAGCAGTACTTC. It translates to CASSLHGPGQGTYEQYF.

This clonotype has a handful of counts. The chain links TRBV19 to TRBJ1-2, with 10 positions matching TRBD1. CDR1 is LNHDA, CDR2 SQIVND, per germline (reference sequence). The CDR3 consists of 14 residues. Trimming removed 5 bases from V and 8 bases from J; junction bases left unmatched: 8. The CDR3 DNA reads as TGTGCCAGTAGTCTCGACAGGGGGCAGGAAGGCTACACCTTC. Amino acid sequence: CASSLDRGQEGYTF.

The table lists this clonotype with many counts. The chain has TRBV7-8 and TRBJ2-3; 10 nucleotides agree with TRBD2. J gave up 0 bases and V 2 bases, and 8 bases lay outside the gene matches. From germline, CDR1 is SGHVS and CDR2 FQNEAQ. The CDR3 spans 18 residues. CDR3 amino acids: CASSLIAGGATSTDTQYF. CDR3 DNA: TGTGCCAGCAGCTTAATAGCGGGAGGAGCCACTAGCACAGATACGCAGTATTTT.

In its sample, this clonotype was seen many times. This chain joins TRBV5-5 and TRBJ2-2, with D perhaps TRBD1 (6 bases). V was trimmed by 0 bases and J by 3 bases, leaving 9 bases between them. CDR3 length: 15 amino acids. Germline CDR1 SGHKS, CDR2 YYEKEE (reference sequence). CDR3 DNA sequence: TGTGCCAGCAGCTTGGGACAGGACGACACCGGGGAGCTGTTTTTT. As protein: CASSLGQDDTGELFF.

This clonotype was picked up a small number of times. The chain couples TRBV18 to TRBJ2-1; TRBD2 is a possible D gene (5 bases). CDR3 length: 15 amino acids. V lost 2 bases and J 0 bases, leaving 8 bases between the germline ends. Per germline, CDR1 KGHSH and CDR2 LQKENI. The CDR3 spells CASSPSTSSYNEQFF. The CDR3 region has the DNA TGTGCCAGCTCACCAAGCACTAGCTCCTACAATGAGCAGTTCTTC.

In this sample, this clonotype turned up many times. J is TRBJ2-5 and V is TRBV10-2; maybe TRBD1 (6 bases). This CDR3 has 14 amino acids. Trimming took off 1 base at V and 4 bases at J, with 10 bases between the two ends. The germline V gene has CDR1 WSHSY and CDR2 SAAADI. The CDR3 coding sequence is TGCGCCAGCAGTGAGTACAGGGCAGGAGAGACCCAGTACTTC. It translates to CASSEYRAGETQYF.

This clonotype was observed many times. The chain joins TRBV20-1 to TRBJ2-1; tentatively, D is TRBD2 (5 bases). The V and J ends lost 0 bases and 0 bases respectively, with 9 bases between them. The V gene's germline CDR1 is DFQATT and CDR2 SNEGSKA (reference sequence). The CDR3 contains 15 residues. CDR3 protein: CSARDPGDSYNEQFF. In DNA, the CDR3 is TGCAGTGCTAGAGATCCCGGGGACTCCTACAATGAGCAGTTCTTC.

Note on this clonotype: A much larger clonotype is one base distant, so this may be a read error. This chain connects TRBV12-5 to TRBJ2-5, with D maybe TRBD2 (5 bases). Germline V gene lookup returns CDR1 LGHNT and CDR2 FRNRAP. This CDR3 comprises 15 residues. As DNA, the CDR3 is TGTGCTGGTGGTTTCTTTGGCGGGTCCGTGGAGACCCAGTACTTC. Amino acids: CAGGFFGGSVETQYF.

This clonotype occurred many times. The V gene is TRBV27, the J gene TRBJ1-1; TRBD1 aligns across 7 bases. CDR3 length equals 13 residues. V lost 6 bases and J lost 3; bases outside the gene matches: 4. Germline values: CDR1 MNHEY, CDR2 SMNVEV (reference sequence). The CDR3 DNA follows: TGTGCCAGCAGCCGGGACAGATACACTGAAGCTTTCTTT. Protein: CASSRDRYTEAFF.

There are a few counts of this clonotype. A much larger clone differs from this one at a single base, so this may be a read error. The gene calls are TRBV11-2 and TRBJ2-1; possibly TRBD1 for D (5 bases). The V end was cut by 2 bases, the J end by 5 bases, with 16 bases between. The CDR3 has 16 amino acids. Per the germline V gene, CDR1 is SGHAT and CDR2 is FQNNGV. The CDR3 DNA is TGTGCCAGCAGCTTAAGAAGGGTTAGCAGGGACAATGAGCAGTTCTTC. Translated: CASSLRRVSRDNEQFF.

This clonotype was counted ten times or more. The chain carries TRBV2 and TRBJ1-5; possibly TRBD1 for D (6 bases). Trimming removed 5 bases from V and 6 bases from J, with 17 bases in between. This CDR3 is built from 15 residues. In germline, CDR1 is SNHLY, CDR2 FYNNEI. CDR3 nucleotide sequence: TGTGCCAGCAGTTATTCGACAGGTTGGGGTCAGCCCCAGCATTTT. Amino acids: CASSYSTGWGQPQHF.

On this clonotype itself: A much larger clone is a single base away; this may be a read error. The chain uses TRBV12-3 or TRBV12-4 and TRBJ1-2, with D possibly matching TRBD1 (6 bases). With 5 bases removed from V and 6 bases from J, the gap between germline ends came to 25 bases. The CDR3 totals 17 residues. In DNA form, the CDR3 reads TGTGCCAGCAGTACTATGCCAGGGACAAATAGTTTAGATGGCTACACCTTC. Residues: CASSTMPGTNSLDGYTF.

This clonotype has only a few counts. The chain recombines TRBV5-1 with TRBJ2-2, with 8 bases aligning to TRBD2. CDR3 size: 14 residues. J gave up 6 bases and V 4 bases, and 5 bases lay outside the gene matches. Germline CDR1 SGHRS, CDR2 YFSETQ. CDR3 region: CASSNKAGAGELFF. CDR3 bases: TGCGCCAGCAGCAACAAAGCGGGAGCCGGGGAGCTGTTTTTT. Full variable domain (outside the CDR3, taken from reference TRBV5-1 and TRBJ2-2): KAGVTQTPRYLIKTRGQQVTLSCSPISGHRSVSWYQQTPGQGLQFLFEYFSETQRNKGNFPGRFSGRQFSNSRSEMNVSTLELGDSALYLCASSNKAGAGELFFGEGSRLTVL.

The sample holds many counts of this clonotype. J is TRBJ2-1 and V is TRBV11-3, with D maybe TRBD1 (5 bases). Germline CDR1 is SGHNT and CDR2 is YENEEA. The length of the CDR3 is 13 residues. V lost 2 bases to trimming and J lost 9 bases, with 11 bases between them. This CDR3 reads CASSLIQGGEQFF. For the CDR3, the DNA is TGTGCCAGCAGCTTAATCCAGGGTGGTGAGCAGTTCTTC.

This clonotype was seen ten or more times. The rearrangement joins TRBV28 to TRBJ1-1; D perhaps matches TRBD1 (6 bases). Germline V gene lookup returns CDR1 MDHEN and CDR2 SYDVKM. V lost 7 bases, J lost 6 bases, and 15 bases lay in between. This CDR3 has 13 amino acids. CDR3: CASTSGAPAEAFF. The CDR3 DNA is TGTGCCAGCACCTCGGGGGCGCCGGCTGAAGCTTTCTTT.

This clonotype has more than one count but fewer than ten. In DNA form, the CDR3 reads TGTGCCATCAGTGAGCCGGGACGGACTAGCGGAGTCGACAATGAGCAGTTCTTC. It specifies CAISEPGRTSGVDNEQFF. V usage is TRBV10-3 and J usage is TRBJ2-1; 10 bases line up with TRBD2. The CDR3 sequence is 18 residues long. Per germline, CDR1 ENHRY and CDR2 SYGVKD. V was clipped by 2 bases and J by 5 bases; unmatched bases: 12.